Listed below are T cell receptor beta chains from one sample, sequenced in a study of Ad26.COV2.S vaccination and SARS-CoV-2 variants. Sequencing was performed with immunoSEQ multiplex PCR; in TCRdb, only in-frame clones are kept and a portion is missing. The sample gives roughly 350,000 clones, 80% to 90% of which show up once; about 3% is in the top ten. The sample here was peripheral blood, taken in a trial of Ad26.COV2.S vaccine versus placebo. Receptors originate from a person between 18 and 59 years old who received the Ad26.COV2.S COVID-19 vaccine or a placebo. Each CDR3 is given with its conserved first and last residue. D genes are given only for firm matches. Clone size is given for some rows only: seen once, a few or many times, or a class if the clone is expanded.

clone_size j_call d_call v_call cdr3_aa cdr3_nt
- TRBJ2-5 - TRBV5-1 CASSLFPPTVSETQYF TGCGCCAGCAGCTTGTTCCCCCCGACAGTGTCGGAGACCCAGTACTTC
- TRBJ2-5 TRBD2 TRBV5-6 CASSFLAGDETQYF TGTGCCAGCAGCTTTTTAGCGGGAGATGAGACCCAGTACTTC
few TRBJ1-2 - TRBV9 CASSESPNYGYTF TGTGCCAGCAGCGAAAGTCCCAACTATGGCTACACCTTC
- TRBJ1-2 TRBD1 TRBV23-1 CASSQHRGCYYGYTF TGCGCCAGCAGTCAACACAGGGGCTGTTACTATGGCTACACCTTC
- TRBJ1-1 TRBD1 TRBV19 CASSILGQGSTEAFF TGTGCCAGTAGTATATTGGGACAGGGAAGCACTGAAGCTTTCTTT
- TRBJ2-5 TRBD1 TRBV14 CASSQGRTGGRNQETQYF TGTGCCAGCAGCCAAGGTAGAACAGGGGGCAGGAACCAAGAGACCCAGTACTTC
- TRBJ1-6 - TRBV2 CASSGGGYNSPLHF TGTGCCAGCAGTGGGGGGGGGTATAATTCACCCCTCCACTTT
- TRBJ2-7 - TRBV14 CASSQVSEQYF TGTGCCAGCAGCCAAGTTTCCGAGCAGTACTTC
- TRBJ2-2 - TRBV5-4 CASSYPTGADGTGELFF TGTGCCAGCAGCTACCCAACGGGGGCCGATGGCACCGGGGAGCTGTTTTTT
- TRBJ2-5 - TRBV4-1 CASSRSGVTETQYF TGCGCCAGCAGCCGGTCGGGGGTCACGGAGACCCAGTACTTC
- TRBJ1-2 - TRBV5-4 CASSLARGYNYGYTF TGTGCCAGCAGCTTGGCCAGGGGATACAACTATGGCTACACCTTC
- TRBJ1-6 TRBD1 TRBV27 CASTSGDRHNSPLHF TGTGCCAGCACCTCCGGGGACAGACATAATTCACCCCTCCACTTT
- TRBJ2-3 - TRBV6-6 CASSSRGAEGRDTQYF TGTGCCAGCAGTTCCCGGGGGGCCGAAGGGAGAGATACGCAGTATTTT
- TRBJ1-2 TRBD1 TRBV6-5 CASRPGQETYGYTF TGTGCCAGCAGGCCTGGACAGGAAACCTATGGCTACACCTTC
once TRBJ1-1 - TRBV30 CAWSVLGSNTEAFF TGTGCCTGGAGTGTACTCGGAAGTAACACTGAAGCTTTCTTT
- TRBJ2-5 TRBD1 TRBV29-1 CSVEGGQGQETQYF TGCAGCGTTGAAGGGGGACAGGGACAAGAGACCCAGTACTTC
- TRBJ2-7 TRBD1 TRBV6-6 CASSYGTGGSYEQYF TGTGCCAGCAGTTATGGGACAGGGGGCTCGTACGAGCAGTACTTC
- TRBJ2-6 TRBD1 TRBV2 CASKGLGTGALGANVLTF TGTGCCAGCAAGGGCTTGGGGACAGGAGCTCTCGGGGCCAACGTCCTGACTTTC
- TRBJ2-1 - TRBV19 CASKFQGRGNEQFF TGTGCCAGTAAATTCCAGGGGCGCGGGAATGAGCAGTTCTTC
- TRBJ2-1 TRBD2 TRBV5-1 CASSLSGTSTFGEQFF TGCGCCAGCAGCTTGTCCGGGACTAGCACCTTCGGTGAGCAGTTCTTC
- TRBJ1-2 - TRBV19 CASSMGRRGYTF TGTGCCAGTAGTATGGGCAGAAGAGGCTACACCTTC
- TRBJ2-3 TRBD2 TRBV5-1 CASARQPGLAGGLTDTQYF TGCGCCAGCGCACGTCAACCGGGACTAGCGGGGGGTCTGACAGATACGCAGTATTTT
- TRBJ2-7 - TRBV6-5 CASRETIFHEQYF TGTGCCAGCAGGGAGACAATATTCCACGAGCAGTACTTC
- TRBJ2-7 TRBD1 TRBV9 CASSAGTGINEQYF TGTGCCAGCAGCGCTGGGACAGGGATCAACGAGCAGTACTTC
- TRBJ1-1 - TRBV6-1 CASSESGGDTEAFF TGTGCCAGCAGTGAATCAGGTGGAGACACTGAAGCTTTCTTT
- TRBJ2-2 - TRBV19 CASSINRGAKTNTGELFF TGTGCCAGTAGTATAAATCGGGGGGCAAAGACTAACACCGGGGAGCTGTTTTTT
- TRBJ2-7 - TRBV10-2 CASRGASYEQYF TGCGCCAGCAGGGGGGCCTCCTACGAGCAGTACTTC
once TRBJ2-1 - TRBV5-1 CASSFGRNNEQFF TGCGCCAGCAGCTTCGGCAGAAACAATGAGCAGTTCTTC
- TRBJ2-1 - TRBV7-2 CASSLIMGGEQFF TGTGCCAGCAGCTTAATCATGGGCGGGGAGCAGTTCTTC
- TRBJ1-1 - TRBV7-9 CASSLVLNTEAFF TGTGCCAGCAGCTTAGTCTTGAACACTGAAGCTTTCTTT
- TRBJ2-2 - TRBV14 CASSQGYRVKGLQKTGELFF TGTGCCAGCAGCCAAGGGTATCGGGTCAAAGGACTACAGAAAACCGGGGAGCTGTTTTTT
few TRBJ2-7 - TRBV5-4 CASSLDGTPLYEQYF TGTGCCAGCAGCTTGGACGGGACACCTCTCTACGAGCAGTACTTC
- TRBJ2-4 TRBD1 TRBV27 CASSPLGQGANIQYF TGTGCCAGCAGCCCGCTTGGACAGGGGGCAAACATTCAGTACTTC
few TRBJ1-6 TRBD1 TRBV18 CASSPGTGIRNSPLHF TGTGCCAGCTCACCAGGGACAGGGATTAGAAATTCACCCCTCCACTTT
- TRBJ2-1 TRBD1 TRBV4-2 CASSGQGSYNEQFF TGTGCCAGCAGCGGACAGGGATCCTACAATGAGCAGTTCTTC
- TRBJ2-2 - TRBV4-3 CASSRGRASNGELFF TGCGCCAGCAGCCGAGGACGGGCCTCGAACGGGGAGCTGTTTTTT
- TRBJ2-1 - TRBV9 CASSAGGYNEQFF TGTGCCAGCAGCGCCGGGGGCTACAATGAGCAGTTCTTC
- TRBJ2-7 - TRBV4-1 CASSQAPTGTHYYEQYF TGCGCCAGCAGCCAAGCCCCTACAGGGACGCATTACTACGAGCAGTACTTC
- TRBJ1-1 - TRBV10-3 CAISGAGQTNTEAFF TGTGCCATCAGCGGCGCCGGACAGACGAACACTGAAGCTTTCTTT
- TRBJ2-2 TRBD2 TRBV4-2 CASRLAGGYTGELFF TGTGCCAGCAGACTAGCGGGGGGGTACACCGGGGAGCTGTTTTTT
- TRBJ2-2 - TRBV5-3 CARSFNPSHRATGELFF TGTGCCAGAAGCTTCAATCCCTCACACAGGGCCACCGGGGAGCTGTTTTTT
- TRBJ2-7 - TRBV4-3 CASSQDYSSPYEQYF TGCGCCAGCAGCCAAGATTACAGCAGTCCCTACGAGCAGTACTTC
- TRBJ2-1 TRBD2 TRBV27 CASSYIAGNEQFF TGTGCCAGCAGTTATATAGCGGGCAATGAGCAGTTCTTC
- TRBJ1-1 TRBD1 TRBV5-1 CASSVRQGGGTEAFF TGCGCCAGCAGCGTAAGACAGGGCGGTGGGACTGAAGCTTTCTTT
- TRBJ2-7 - TRBV29-1 CSVRRPGYEQYF TGCAGCGTTCGACGACCCGGCTACGAGCAGTACTTC
few TRBJ1-2 - TRBV19 CASSIGSQTTYGYTF TGTGCCAGTAGTATAGGCTCTCAGACGACCTATGGCTACACCTTC
- TRBJ1-5 - TRBV6-1 CASSEGRQGNQPQHF TGTGCCAGCAGTGAAGGAAGACAGGGCAATCAGCCCCAGCATTTT
- TRBJ2-2 - TRBV12-3/TRBV12-4 CASSLITGELFF TGTGCCAGCAGTTTAATAACCGGGGAGCTGTTTTTT
- TRBJ1-3 TRBD1 TRBV7-2 CASSPDRGSGNTIYF TGTGCCAGCAGCCCGGACAGGGGGTCTGGAAACACCATATATTTT
- TRBJ2-5 - TRBV7-3 CASSFAYQETQYF TGTGCCAGCAGCTTCGCGTACCAAGAGACCCAGTACTTC
- TRBJ2-1 TRBD1 TRBV2 CASRRSGAGGIDEQFF TGTGCCAGTCGTCGATCGGGGGCAGGGGGCATCGATGAGCAGTTCTTC
- TRBJ2-3 - TRBV12-3/TRBV12-4 CASTYGQNTQYF TGTGCCAGCACCTACGGACAGAATACGCAGTATTTT
- TRBJ1-2 - TRBV11-3 CASSLDDGYTF TGTGCCAGCAGCTTAGACGATGGCTACACCTTC
- TRBJ2-3 - TRBV11-3 CASSPDTDTQYF TGTGCCAGCAGCCCAGATACAGATACGCAGTATTTT
- TRBJ2-5 - TRBV3-1/TRBV3-2 CASSQMMGEETQYF TGTGCCAGCAGCCAGATGATGGGGGAAGAGACCCAGTACTTC
once TRBJ1-1 - TRBV6-5 CASRADGTVNTEAFF TGTGCCAGCAGGGCGGACGGGACGGTGAACACTGAAGCTTTCTTT
- TRBJ2-3 TRBD2 TRBV9 CASSVGTSGGLNPTDTQYF TGTGCCAGCAGCGTAGGGACTAGCGGGGGCCTGAATCCCACAGATACGCAGTATTTT